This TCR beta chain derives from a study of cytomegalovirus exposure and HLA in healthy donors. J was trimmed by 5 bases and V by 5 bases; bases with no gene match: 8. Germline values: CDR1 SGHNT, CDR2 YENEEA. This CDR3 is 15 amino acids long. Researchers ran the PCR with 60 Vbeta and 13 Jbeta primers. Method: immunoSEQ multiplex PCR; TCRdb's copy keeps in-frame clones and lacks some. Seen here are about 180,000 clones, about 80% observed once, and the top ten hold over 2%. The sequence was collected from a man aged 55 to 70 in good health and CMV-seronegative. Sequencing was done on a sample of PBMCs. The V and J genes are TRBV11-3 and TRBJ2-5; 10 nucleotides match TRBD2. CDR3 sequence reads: CASSTIAGGMETQYF. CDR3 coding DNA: TGTGCCAGCAGCACAATAGCGGGGGGAATGGAGACCCAGTACTTC.